Listed here is a single T cell receptor beta chain. Sequence at one end of the junction differs from germline and may be a read error. Germline CDR1 is SSHAT and CDR2 is FNYEAQ (reference sequence). This CDR3 is 13 amino acids long. The data stem from a study of blood T cell repertoires in COVID-19. Study in general: COVID-19 samples collected from the United States, Italy and Spain covered acute and convalescent phases. Sample material is recorded as cDNA or gDNA derived from T cells, B-cell-depleted T cells, or PBMCs.

Original processing methods: Nucleated cell counts were estimated from reference gene primer amplification. Produced via immunoSEQ multiplex PCR; TCRdb's table is partial and in-frame only. That table is the source of V, J and clone size, and D and trimming were worked out from the DNA. The sample yields about 50,000 clones, 76% seen once. The receptor's source is a man aged 50-60 years with active or convalescent COVID-19. The chain links TRBV7-7 to TRBJ2-2; D is perhaps TRBD1 (6 bases). Sequenced: peripheral blood. CDR3 sequence reads: CASSYGTSAELFF. CDR3 in DNA: TGTGCTAGCAGCTACGGGACATCCGCCGAGCTGTTTTTT.